This T cell receptor (beta chain) comes out of a study of OX40 agonist ivuxolimab in advanced cancers. As for the study in general: Having had anti-PD-1, anti-PD-L1 or anti-CTLA-4 therapy before was allowed, and more than 35% had some.

Autoimmune disease history or systemic immunosuppression meant exclusion. Remarks on this clone: The antigen is not known.

General study results and limits: Blood T cells, both CD4+ and CD8+, expanded clonally by week 6 at 0.1 to 3.0 mg/kg.

V shed 3 bases, J shed 7 bases, and the junction held 5 bases outside the gene matches. CDR1 is SGHRS and CDR2 is YFSETQ in the germline V gene. CDR3 size: 14 residues. Assay used: immunoSEQ multiplex PCR; TCRdb lists only in-frame clones, some missing. The data show more than 95,000 clones, with about 91% seen just once and 0.25% to 0.35% held by the top ten. Sequenced here: CD4+ or CD8+ T cells sorted from blood, sampled in a trial of the OX40 agonist ivuxolimab. The TCR comes from an adult with an advanced solid tumor such as melanoma, head and neck, liver or kidney cancer. The chain is built from TRBV5-1 and TRBJ2-7, with 12 nucleotides matching TRBD2. The CDR3 protein is CASSSLAGGREQYF. The CDR3 DNA follows: TGCGCCAGCAGCTCGCTAGCGGGAGGGCGGGAGCAGTACTTC. Filled out from reference TRBV5-1 and TRBJ2-7, the complete variable domain reads KAGVTQTPRYLIKTRGQQVTLSCSPISGHRSVSWYQQTPGQGLQFLFEYFSETQRNKGNFPGRFSGRQFSNSRSEMNVSTLELGDSALYLCASSSLAGGREQYFGPGTRLTVT.